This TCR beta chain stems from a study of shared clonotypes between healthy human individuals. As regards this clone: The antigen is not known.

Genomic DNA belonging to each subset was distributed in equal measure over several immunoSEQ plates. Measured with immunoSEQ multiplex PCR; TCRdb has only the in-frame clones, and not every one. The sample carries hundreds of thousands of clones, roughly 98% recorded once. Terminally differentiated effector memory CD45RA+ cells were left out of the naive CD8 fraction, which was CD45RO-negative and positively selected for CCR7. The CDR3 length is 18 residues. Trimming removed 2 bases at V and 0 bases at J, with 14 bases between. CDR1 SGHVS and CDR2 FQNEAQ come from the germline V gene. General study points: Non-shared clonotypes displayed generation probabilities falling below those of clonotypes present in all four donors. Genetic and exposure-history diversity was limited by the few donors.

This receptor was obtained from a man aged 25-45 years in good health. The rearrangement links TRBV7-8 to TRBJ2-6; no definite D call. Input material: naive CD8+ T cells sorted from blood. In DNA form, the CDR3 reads TGTGCCAGCAGCTTATCACCTGGGATATTCTCTGGGGCCAACGTCCTGACTTTC. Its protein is CASSLSPGIFSGANVLTF. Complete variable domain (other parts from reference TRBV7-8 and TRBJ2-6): GAGVSQSPRYKVAKRGQDVALRCDPISGHVSLFWYQQALGQGPEFLTYFQNEAQLDKSGLPSDRFFAERPEGSVSTLKIQRTQQEDSAVYLCASSLSPGIFSGANVLTFGAGSRLTVL.